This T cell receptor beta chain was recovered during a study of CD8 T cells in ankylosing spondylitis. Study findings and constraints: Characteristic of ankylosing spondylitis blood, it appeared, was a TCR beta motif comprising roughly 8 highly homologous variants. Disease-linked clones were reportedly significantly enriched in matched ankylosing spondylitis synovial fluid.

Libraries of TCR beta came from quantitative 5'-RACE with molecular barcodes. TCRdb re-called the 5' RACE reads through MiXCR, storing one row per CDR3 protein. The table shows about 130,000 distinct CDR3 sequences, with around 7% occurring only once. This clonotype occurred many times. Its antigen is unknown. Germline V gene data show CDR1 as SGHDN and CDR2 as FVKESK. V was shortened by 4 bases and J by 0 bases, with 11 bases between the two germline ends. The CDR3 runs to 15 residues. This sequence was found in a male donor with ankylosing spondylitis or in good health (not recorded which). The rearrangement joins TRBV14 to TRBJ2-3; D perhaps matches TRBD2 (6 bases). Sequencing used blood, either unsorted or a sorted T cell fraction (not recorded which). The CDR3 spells CASSPRTKSTDTQYF. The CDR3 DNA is TGTGCCAGCAGCCCACGGACTAAAAGCACAGATACGCAGTATTTT.